One sample yielded the 16 T cell receptor beta chains listed below, sequenced in a study of CD8+ T cells in alopecia areata listed by TCRdb under 2018. The library was made by the immunoSEQ multiplex PCR assay. RNA was extracted from all samples and reverse transcribed into cDNA, which served as template for TCR sequencing. Entries here come from immuneACCESS through TCRdb and include only in-frame sequences with V and J called. Some clones fail to appear in such tables; in the studies checked, an unresolved V gene covers under half of the shortfall, and the cause of the remainder is unknown. The sample table shows about 97,000 clones, and roughly two fifths are seen once. The ten largest clonotypes hold around 1.4% of the sample. The specimen was CD4+ T cells sorted from blood. Receptor source: a human donor with alopecia areata.

This rearrangement joins TRBV4-2 to TRBJ1-1; D ambiguous. V lost 2 bases, J lost 2 bases, and 6 bases lay in between. This CDR3 spans 13 amino acids. The germline CDR1 and CDR2 sequences are LGHNA and YNFKEQ. CDR3 nucleotide sequence: TGTGCCAGCAGCCAAAGAATAAACACTGAAGCTTTCTTT. Its protein is CASSQRINTEAFF.

The chain has TRBV5-1 and TRBJ2-6, with D perhaps TRBD1 (5 bases). Per germline, CDR1 SGHRS and CDR2 YFSETQ. V was trimmed by 9 bases and J by 2 bases, leaving 15 bases between them. The CDR3 is 15 amino acids. CDR3 region: CATSARGTGANVLTF. CDR3 nucleotide sequence: TGCGCCACTTCGGCTAGGGGCACTGGGGCCAACGTCCTGACTTTC.

The rearrangement links TRBV6-5 to TRBJ2-2; D is unresolved. The ends were cut back, 3 bases at V and 3 bases at J, with 5 bases in the middle. The CDR3 contains 13 residues. Germline V gene lookup returns CDR1 MNHEY and CDR2 SVGAGI. The CDR3 is CASSYEYTGELFF. CDR3 nucleotide sequence: TGTGCCAGCAGTTATGAGTACACCGGGGAGCTGTTTTTT.

This CDR3 reads CRTEQQETQYF. The CDR3 bases are TGCAGGACGGAGCAGCAAGAGACCCAGTACTTC. V gene TRBV20-1 combines with J gene TRBJ2-5; D is undetermined. CDR1 and CDR2 (germline): DFQATT, SNEGSKA (reference sequence). The CDR3 runs to 11 residues.

This rearrangement joins TRBV30 to TRBJ2-3; D gene ambiguous. Trimming left V 0 bases short and J 8 bases short, with 9 bases between. Germline lookup yields CDR1 GTSNPN and CDR2 SVGIG (reference sequence). The CDR3 has 12 residues. This CDR3 reads CAWSVRFGTQYF. DNA for the CDR3: TGTGCCTGGAGTGTACGATTCGGTACGCAGTATTTT. Supplemented by reference TRBV30 and TRBJ2-3, the full variable domain reads SQTIHQWPATLVQPVGSPLSLECTVEGTSNPNLYWYRQAAGRGLQLLFYSVGIGQISSEVPQNLSASRPQDRQFILSSKKLLLSDSGFYLCAWSVRFGTQYFGPGTRLTVL.

Points on this clone: This CDR3 is missing its conserved last phenylalanine or tryptophan, likely due to a read error. The V call is TRBV30, the J call TRBJ1-1, with D perhaps TRBD1 (6 bases). V gave up 2 bases and J gave up 6 bases, with 16 bases separating them. Germline assignment: CDR1 GTSNPN and CDR2 SVGIG (reference sequence). The CDR3 spans 14 residues. The CDR3 coding sequence is TGTGCCTGGAGTTTCAGGGGAGGAGATGCTGAAGCTTTCCTT. Translated: CAWSFRGGDAEAFL.

This chain joins TRBV5-1 and TRBJ2-7, with 7 bases lining up with TRBD1. J gave up 2 bases and V 4 bases, and 9 bases lay outside the gene matches. Germline CDR1 and CDR2: SGHRS and YFSETQ. The CDR3 totals 15 residues. In DNA, the CDR3 is TGCGCCAGCAGCGATCGGGTGGGACAGACCTACGAGCAGTACTTC. This encodes CASSDRVGQTYEQYF.

This chain joins TRBV30 and TRBJ2-1; no clear D gene. Germline CDR1 and CDR2: GTSNPN and SVGIG (reference sequence). The CDR3 contains 11 residues. V dropped 0 bases and J dropped 7 bases, with 4 bases sitting between them. The CDR3 nucleotides read TGTGCCTGGAGTGTAGATAATGAGCAGTTCTTC. Protein: CAWSVDNEQFF. Filled out from reference TRBV30 and TRBJ2-1, the complete variable domain reads SQTIHQWPATLVQPVGSPLSLECTVEGTSNPNLYWYRQAAGRGLQLLFYSVGIGQISSEVPQNLSASRPQDRQFILSSKKLLLSDSGFYLCAWSVDNEQFFGPGTRLTVL.

V is TRBV5-6 and J is TRBJ1-5, with D hard to call. The CDR3 sequence is 13 residues long. Trimming cost V 4 bases and J 8 bases, with 13 bases left between them. The germline gives CDR1 SGHDT, CDR2 YYEEEE. The DNA of the CDR3 is TGTGCCAGCAGCCTCGGAAAGGAAAAGCCCCAGCATTTT. It yields the protein CASSLGKEKPQHF.

This clone was seen a handful of times. The chain is built from TRBV19 and TRBJ1-5; no definite D call. With 5 bases removed from V and 0 bases from J, the gap between germline ends came to 23 bases. The CDR3 runs 19 residues. Germline CDR1 LNHDA, CDR2 SQIVND (reference sequence). DNA of the CDR3: TGTGCCAGTAGTCCCCCCCTAGGAGGCGGTTGGGTTAGCAATCAGCCCCAGCATTTT. Amino acids: CASSPPLGGGWVSNQPQHF.

The rearrangement uses TRBV29-1 and TRBJ2-7, with 8 bases aligning to TRBD1. The V gene end was trimmed by 6 bases and the J gene end by 5 bases; junction bases not matched to a gene: 6. This CDR3 has 12 amino acids. CDR1 SQVTM and CDR2 ANQGSEA come from the germline V gene. The CDR3 DNA is TGCAGCGTATTACAGGGGGGCCACGAGCAGTACTTC. Amino acid sequence: CSVLQGGHEQYF.

This clone has a handful of counts. CDR3 amino acids: CASSPDTIFNEQFF. The CDR3 DNA is TGTGCCAGCTCACCCGACACTATTTTCAATGAGCAGTTCTTC. The rearrangement links TRBV18 to TRBJ2-1; no firm D call. The CDR3 spans 14 residues. Trimming removed 3 bases from V and 6 bases from J, with 12 bases in between. Germline CDR1 KGHSH, CDR2 LQKENI. The full variable domain, with the rest looked up from reference TRBV18 and TRBJ2-1, is NAGVMQNPRHLVRRRGQEARLRCSPMKGHSHVYWYRQLPEEGLKFMVYLQKENIIDESGMPKERFSAEFPKEGPSILRIQQVVRGDSAAYFCASSPDTIFNEQFFGPGTRLTVL.

The rearrangement uses TRBV7-6 and TRBJ2-5; possibly TRBD2 for D (6 bases). CDR1 SGHVS and CDR2 FNYEAQ come from the germline V gene. The ends were cut back, 5 bases at V and 4 bases at J, with 14 bases in the middle. The CDR3 extends over 14 amino acids. CDR3 region: CASSAGPTTETQYF. The CDR3 coding sequence is TGTGCCAGCAGCGCGGGACCGACCACAGAGACCCAGTACTTC.

This clone appeared once. The rearrangement uses TRBV5-1 and TRBJ2-7; 10 bases map to TRBD1. This CDR3 has 15 amino acids. CDR1 SGHRS and CDR2 YFSETQ come from the germline V gene. After removal of 1 base from V and 4 bases from J, the junction contained 5 bases not matched to a gene. CDR3 amino acids: CASSLTGTGVYEQYF. The CDR3 DNA sequence: TGCGCCAGCAGCTTGACTGGGACAGGGGTTTACGAGCAGTACTTC.

The gene calls are TRBV11-2 and TRBJ1-4; weak D call: TRBD1 (5 bases). V lost 5 bases and J 0 bases, leaving 10 bases between the germline ends. CDR1 and CDR2 from the germline V gene are SGHAT and FQNNGV. CDR3 size: 15 residues. The CDR3 DNA reads as TGTGCCAGCAGCCGTGGGGCTGCAACTAATGAAAAACTGTTTTTT. Translated: CASSRGAATNEKLFF.

The rearrangement joins TRBV7-9 to TRBJ1-2; no firm D call. The CDR3 is made up of 18 amino acids. The ends were cut back, 7 bases at V and 3 bases at J, with 27 bases in the middle. Germline V lookup: CDR1 SEHNR, CDR2 FQNEAQ (reference sequence). The CDR3 protein is CASTKTTWVPNSDYGYTF. The CDR3 DNA reads as TGTGCCAGCACCAAAACGACATGGGTCCCTAATTCGGACTATGGCTACACCTTC.